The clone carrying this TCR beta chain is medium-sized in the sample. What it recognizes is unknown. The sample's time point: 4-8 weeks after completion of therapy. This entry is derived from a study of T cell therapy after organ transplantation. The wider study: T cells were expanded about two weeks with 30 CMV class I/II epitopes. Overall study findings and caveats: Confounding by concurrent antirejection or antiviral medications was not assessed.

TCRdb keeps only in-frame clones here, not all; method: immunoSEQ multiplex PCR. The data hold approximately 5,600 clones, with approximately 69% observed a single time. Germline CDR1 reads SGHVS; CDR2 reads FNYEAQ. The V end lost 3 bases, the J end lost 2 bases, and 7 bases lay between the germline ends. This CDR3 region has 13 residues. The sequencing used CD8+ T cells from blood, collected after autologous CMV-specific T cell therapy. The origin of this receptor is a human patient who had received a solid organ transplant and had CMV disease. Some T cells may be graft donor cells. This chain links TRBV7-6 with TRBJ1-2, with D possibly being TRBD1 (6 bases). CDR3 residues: CASSLGQNYGYTF. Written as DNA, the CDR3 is TGTGCCAGCAGCTTGGGACAAAACTATGGCTACACCTTC.